Listed here are 17 T cell receptor beta chains from one sample, sequenced in a study of blood T cell repertoires in COVID-19 (dated by TCRdb to about 2020). Receptors were amplified or captured by the immunoSEQ multiplex PCR assay. Not all clones reach the TCRdb copy of this immuneACCESS table, which keeps in-frame sequences only. Checked studies attribute under half of the gap to unresolved V genes and leave the rest unexplained. Counted in this sample were some 100,000 clones; around nine tenths of them appeared once. The ten largest make up about a tenth of the sample. The source material was peripheral blood. These receptors came from a man aged 45-60 years with acute or convalescent COVID-19.

The rearrangement links TRBV4-1 to TRBJ2-5; 12 bases agree with TRBD2. V was clipped by 1 base and J by 5 bases; unmatched bases: 8. CDR1 and CDR2 from the germline V gene are MGHRA and YSYEKL. The CDR3 is 17 residues long. For the CDR3, the DNA is TGCGCCAGCAGCCAAGCTCGAGGGACTAGCGGGCCCGAGACCCAGTACTTC. Translated, it gives CASSQARGTSGPETQYF.

The chain joins TRBV27 to TRBJ2-7, with D possibly TRBD1 on 5 matching bases. The germline gives CDR1 MNHEY, CDR2 SMNVEV (reference sequence). The V gene lost 2 bases and the J gene lost 1 base, with 12 bases spanning the gap. The CDR3 covers 15 residues. Here the CDR3 DNA reads TGTGCCAGCAGTTTAGGGGCCGACCAGTCCTACGAGCAGTACTTC. This translates into CASSLGADQSYEQYF.

V is TRBV4-1 and J is TRBJ1-3, with 11 bases matching TRBD1. CDR1 is MGHRA, CDR2 YSYEKL, per germline. Losses at the gene ends were 3 bases for V and 0 bases for J; bases not matched to a gene: 7. The CDR3 has 18 amino acids. The CDR3 nucleotides read TGCGCCAGCAGCCAGGGCACCGGGACAGGGGGCTCTGGAAACACCATATATTTT. This codes for CASSQGTGTGGSGNTIYF.

The chain employs TRBV27 and TRBJ2-5, with 9 bases fitting TRBD2. V lost 3 bases, J lost 4 bases, and 3 bases stayed unmatched. The CDR3 has 14 amino acids. Germline CDR1 MNHEY, CDR2 SMNVEV (reference sequence). The CDR3 reads CASSLAGGTETQYF. DNA for the CDR3: TGTGCCAGCAGTTTGGCGGGAGGGACAGAGACCCAGTACTTC.

The rearrangement joins TRBV19 to TRBJ2-3; 9 bases are a match to TRBD2. V shed 1 base, J shed 1 base, and the junction held 3 bases outside the gene matches. There are 16 residues in the CDR3. In germline, CDR1 is LNHDA, CDR2 SQIVND (reference sequence). The CDR3 protein is CASSIGAGGGTDTQYF. CDR3 sequence (DNA): TGTGCCAGTAGTATAGGAGCGGGAGGAGGCACAGATACGCAGTATTTT.

The rearrangement uses TRBV6-5 and TRBJ1-3, with TRBD1 as a possible D gene (5 bases). The germline V and J ends were trimmed by 4 bases and 4 bases, with 17 bases remaining between them. CDR3 length: 16 residues. Germline lookup yields CDR1 MNHEY and CDR2 SVGAGI. CDR3 loop: CASSFRSPGVGNTIYF. The CDR3 region has the DNA TGTGCCAGCAGTTTCCGGTCCCCGGGGGTAGGAAACACCATATATTTT.

The V and J genes are TRBV29-1 and TRBJ2-1, with TRBD2 matching over 14 bases. This CDR3 spans 13 amino acids. Looked up from germline, CDR1 is SQVTM and CDR2 is ANQGSEA. V lost 7 bases to trimming and J lost 9 bases; unmatched junction nucleotides: 5. The CDR3 region is CSGRTSGRFEQFF. The CDR3 bases are TGCAGCGGTCGGACTAGCGGGAGGTTTGAGCAGTTCTTC.

This chain connects TRBV24-1 to TRBJ1-2; TRBD1 matches at 7 bases. The CDR3 has 16 amino acids. Germline assignment: CDR1 KGHDR and CDR2 SFDVKD. With 2 bases clipped from V and 2 bases from J, the junction kept 7 bases outside the gene matches. As DNA, the CDR3 is TGTGCCACCAGTGATTCGGGCAGGGGGAAAAACTATGGCTACACCTTC. The encoded protein is CATSDSGRGKNYGYTF.

The chain recombines TRBV2 with TRBJ2-1; D not certain. Germline values: CDR1 SNHLY, CDR2 FYNNEI. V was trimmed by 6 bases and J by 5 bases, leaving 14 bases between them. The CDR3 runs to 14 residues. The DNA for the CDR3 is TGTGCCAGCAGGGCCGGGTCGCAGCACAATGAGCAGTTCTTC. It encodes CASRAGSQHNEQFF.

The CDR3 DNA reads as TGTGCCAGCAGCGTTTGGGAGATTCCAGAAAAACTGTTTTTT. Amino acids: CASSVWEIPEKLFF. This chain links TRBV9 with TRBJ1-4; no firm D call. CDR1 is SGDLS, CDR2 YYNGEE, per germline. The CDR3 spans 14 residues. Deletions cut 2 bases from V and 8 bases from J, with 13 bases between.

The V gene is TRBV6-5, the J gene TRBJ2-7; TRBD2 agrees at 8 bases. Germline CDR1 is MNHEY and CDR2 is SVGAGI. V shed 6 bases and J 3 bases; nucleotides not matched to a gene: 7. The CDR3 spans 14 residues. The CDR3 region is CASRLAETRYEQYF. CDR3 bases: TGTGCCAGCAGACTAGCGGAAACCCGCTACGAGCAGTACTTC.

The chain has TRBV11-2 and TRBJ2-7; the D gene is possibly TRBD1 (5 bases). There are 15 residues in the CDR3. CDR1 and CDR2 from the germline V gene are SGHAT and FQNNGV. The V end was cut by 1 base, the J end by 2 bases, with 12 bases between. The CDR3 spells CASSLVDTEAYEQYF. The CDR3 nucleotides read TGTGCCAGCAGCTTAGTGGACACCGAGGCCTACGAGCAGTACTTC.

CDR3 amino acids: CASPLTGKGGELFF. In DNA form, the CDR3 reads TGTGCCAGCCCACTCACAGGGAAAGGCGGGGAGCTGTTTTTT. This chain joins TRBV19 and TRBJ2-2; TRBD1 might be the D (6 bases). The germline V gene encodes CDR1 LNHDA and CDR2 SQIVND (reference sequence). The V gene lost 9 bases and the J gene lost 7 bases, with 18 bases spanning the gap. This CDR3 contains 14 residues.

This clone came up a few times. The rearrangement joins TRBV18 to TRBJ2-7; 7 bases fit TRBD1. Germline V gene data show CDR1 as KGHSH and CDR2 as LQKENI. The V and J ends lost 5 bases and 3 bases, in that order; junction bases with no gene match: 10. The CDR3 totals 15 residues. The CDR3 is CASSTTGDEFYEQYF. The CDR3 DNA is TGTGCCAGCTCAACAACAGGGGACGAATTCTACGAGCAGTACTTC.

This sequence joins TRBV3-1 (or the pseudogene TRBV3-2) and TRBJ2-1, with 9 positions matching TRBD2. J gave up 10 bases and V 6 bases, and 13 bases lay outside the gene matches. The CDR3 loop spans 15 amino acids. CDR1 and CDR2 from the germline V gene are LGHDT and YNNKEL (reference sequence). As DNA, the CDR3 is TGTGCCAGCAGGAAGGAACTCCTAGCGGGGAGCGAGCAGTTCTTC. Amino acid sequence: CASRKELLAGSEQFF.

The chain employs TRBV6-1 and TRBJ2-1, with 7 bases lining up with TRBD1. The CDR3 consists of 13 residues. V lost 2 bases to trimming and J lost 5 bases; unmatched junction nucleotides: 0. Germline V gene data show CDR1 as MNHNS and CDR2 as SASEGT. The CDR3 loop reads CASSEQGDNEQFF. DNA for the CDR3: TGTGCCAGCAGTGAACAGGGGGACAATGAGCAGTTCTTC.

In this sample, this clone turned up a few times. V and J are TRBV23-1 and TRBJ2-4; a possible D gene is TRBD2 (6 bases). TRBV23-1 is recorded as an ORF, its role being uncertain. The ends were cut back, 4 bases at V and 0 bases at J, with 13 bases in the middle. The CDR3 contains 16 residues. CDR3 protein: CASSPGVAVAKNIQYF. Written as DNA, the CDR3 is TGCGCCAGCAGTCCGGGGGTGGCGGTAGCCAAAAACATTCAGTACTTC.